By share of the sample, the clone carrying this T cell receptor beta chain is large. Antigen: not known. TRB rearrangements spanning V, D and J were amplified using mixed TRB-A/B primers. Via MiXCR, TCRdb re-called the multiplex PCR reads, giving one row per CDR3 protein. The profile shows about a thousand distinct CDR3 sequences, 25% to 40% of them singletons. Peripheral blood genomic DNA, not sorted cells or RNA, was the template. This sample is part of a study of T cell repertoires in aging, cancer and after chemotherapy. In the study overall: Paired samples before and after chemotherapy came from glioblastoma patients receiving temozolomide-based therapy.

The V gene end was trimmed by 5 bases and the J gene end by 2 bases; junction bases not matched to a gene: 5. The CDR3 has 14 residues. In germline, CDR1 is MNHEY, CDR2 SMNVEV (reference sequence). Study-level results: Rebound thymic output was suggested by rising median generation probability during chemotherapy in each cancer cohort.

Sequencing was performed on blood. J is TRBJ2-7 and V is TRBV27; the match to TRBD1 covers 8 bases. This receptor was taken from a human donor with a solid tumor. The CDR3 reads CASSLGTGPYEQYF. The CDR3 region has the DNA TGTGCCAGCAGTCTGGGGACAGGTCCCTACGAGCAGTACTTC.